The rows below give T cell receptor beta chains drawn from one sample of a study of blood T cell repertoires in COVID-19. Clones were sequenced by immunoSEQ multiplex PCR, and TCRdb holds only the in-frame ones, with some missing. Among roughly 75,000 clones listed, approximately 90% were seen once. The sequencing input was peripheral blood. All receptors come from a man between 60 and 75 years old with acute or convalescent COVID-19. The CDR3 runs from the conserved cysteine through the conserved F or W. A D gene is named only where the DNA matches it firmly. Size values are once, few and many counts, or a class for expanded clones, and some rows have none.

j_call: TRBJ1-2
cdr3_length: 11
v_call: TRBV19
d_call: TRBD1
clone_size: .
cdr3_nt: TGTGCCACCGGACAGGGGGTTGGCTACACCTTC
cdr3_aa: CATGQGVGYTF

j_call: TRBJ2-7
cdr3_length: 17
v_call: TRBV5-6
d_call: TRBD2
clone_size: .
cdr3_nt: TGTGCCAGCAGCTCCCGAATAGGACTAGCGGGATCCTACGAGCAGTACTTC
cdr3_aa: CASSSRIGLAGSYEQYF

j_call: TRBJ1-2
cdr3_length: 13
v_call: TRBV20-1
d_call: TRBD1
clone_size: .
cdr3_nt: TGCAGTGCTAGTCGGTCACAGGGGCTGGGCTACACCTTC
cdr3_aa: CSASRSQGLGYTF

j_call: TRBJ1-5
cdr3_length: 17
v_call: TRBV19
d_call: .
clone_size: .
cdr3_nt: TGTGCCACTACGGGAGGGCCAGGGGACCCAAGGGGGCAGCCCCAGCATTTT
cdr3_aa: CATTGGPGDPRGQPQHF

j_call: TRBJ2-3
cdr3_length: 17
v_call: TRBV6-1
d_call: TRBD2
clone_size: once
cdr3_nt: TGTGCCAGCAGTGAAGTGGCTAGCGGGAGGGGAACAGATACGCAGTATTTT
cdr3_aa: CASSEVASGRGTDTQYF

j_call: TRBJ2-1
cdr3_length: 18
v_call: TRBV3-1/TRBV3-2
d_call: TRBD2
clone_size: once
cdr3_nt: TGTGCCAGCAGCCAAGGGCTAGCGGGGCAGGATTTCTACAATGAGCAGTTCTTC
cdr3_aa: CASSQGLAGQDFYNEQFF

j_call: TRBJ2-4
cdr3_length: 16
v_call: TRBV6-4
d_call: .
clone_size: .
cdr3_nt: TGTGCCAGCAGTGACTCATACGGGACACCCTTAAACATTCAGTACTTC
cdr3_aa: CASSDSYGTPLNIQYF

j_call: TRBJ2-1
cdr3_length: 13
v_call: TRBV5-1
d_call: TRBD1
clone_size: .
cdr3_nt: TGCGCCAGCGAGGGGGCCGCCGGCGATGAGCAGTTCTTC
cdr3_aa: CASEGAAGDEQFF

j_call: TRBJ2-7
cdr3_length: 14
v_call: TRBV5-6
d_call: .
clone_size: .
cdr3_nt: TGTGCCACCGCGAACGGACTTTCTTCCTACGAGCAGTACTTC
cdr3_aa: CATANGLSSYEQYF

j_call: TRBJ1-1
cdr3_length: 13
v_call: TRBV29-1
d_call: TRBD1
clone_size: .
cdr3_nt: TGCAGCGTGGGACAGGGGTATGGGACTGAAGCTTTCTTT
cdr3_aa: CSVGQGYGTEAFF

j_call: TRBJ2-1
cdr3_length: 16
v_call: TRBV24-1
d_call: TRBD2
clone_size: .
cdr3_nt: TGTGCCACCAGTGACCATGGCGGGGGGGGCTACAATGAGCAGTTCTTC
cdr3_aa: CATSDHGGGGYNEQFF

j_call: TRBJ2-3
cdr3_length: 15
v_call: TRBV27
d_call: TRBD2
clone_size: .
cdr3_nt: TGTGCCAGCAGCCCTCAGCGGGGGAGCACAGATACGCAGTATTTT
cdr3_aa: CASSPQRGSTDTQYF

j_call: TRBJ2-7
cdr3_length: 12
v_call: TRBV2
d_call: .
clone_size: .
cdr3_nt: TGTGCCAGCGCACGGGGGTTCTACGAGCAGTACTTC
cdr3_aa: CASARGFYEQYF

j_call: TRBJ1-1
cdr3_length: 12
v_call: TRBV10-3
d_call: .
clone_size: .
cdr3_nt: TGTGCCATCGCGGGGGGGCCCACTGAAGCTTTCTTT
cdr3_aa: CAIAGGPTEAFF

j_call: TRBJ1-2
cdr3_length: 14
v_call: TRBV5-1
d_call: .
clone_size: .
cdr3_nt: TGCGCCAGCAGCTTGGGAATTCAGGGCTATGGCTACACCTTC
cdr3_aa: CASSLGIQGYGYTF

j_call: TRBJ2-7
cdr3_length: 14
v_call: TRBV5-5
d_call: TRBD1
clone_size: few
cdr3_nt: TGTGCCAGCAGCCAACCGGGACAGGGGAGGGAGCAGTACTTC
cdr3_aa: CASSQPGQGREQYF

j_call: TRBJ1-1
cdr3_length: 13
v_call: TRBV18
d_call: .
clone_size: once
cdr3_nt: TGTGCCAGCTCAACGACACGGAACACTGAAGCTTTCTTT
cdr3_aa: CASSTTRNTEAFF

j_call: TRBJ1-4
cdr3_length: 16
v_call: TRBV7-9
d_call: .
clone_size: .
cdr3_nt: TGTGCCAGCAGCCACGGACACCGGACCTATAATGAAAAACTGTTTTTT
cdr3_aa: CASSHGHRTYNEKLFF

j_call: TRBJ2-1
cdr3_length: 19
v_call: TRBV7-2
d_call: .
clone_size: .
cdr3_nt: TGTGCCAGCAGCTCGACACCCCGGGACTTCGGCATAACGAGGAATGAGCAGTTCTTC
cdr3_aa: CASSSTPRDFGITRNEQFF

j_call: TRBJ2-7
cdr3_length: 14
v_call: TRBV20-1
d_call: .
clone_size: .
cdr3_nt: TGCAGTGCTAGTGGGGGACTCAGCTCCTACGAGCAGTACTTC
cdr3_aa: CSASGGLSSYEQYF

j_call: TRBJ1-2
cdr3_length: 14
v_call: TRBV7-2
d_call: TRBD1
clone_size: .
cdr3_nt: TGTGCCAGCAGCTCGGGACAGCACGGCTATGGCTACACCTTC
cdr3_aa: CASSSGQHGYGYTF

j_call: TRBJ1-5
cdr3_length: 15
v_call: TRBV11-2
d_call: TRBD1
clone_size: few
cdr3_nt: TGTGCCAGCAGCTTAGGAGGGGGCGTCAATCAGCCCCAGCATTTT
cdr3_aa: CASSLGGGVNQPQHF

j_call: TRBJ1-4
cdr3_length: 15
v_call: TRBV3-1/TRBV3-2
d_call: .
clone_size: .
cdr3_nt: TGTGCCAGCAGCCTGGGGAAGGGAGGGAACGAAAAACTGTTTTTT
cdr3_aa: CASSLGKGGNEKLFF

j_call: TRBJ1-5
cdr3_length: 14
v_call: TRBV10-1
d_call: .
clone_size: .
cdr3_nt: TGCGCCAGCAGCGAGGAGGGGGGCAATCAGCCCCAGCATTTT
cdr3_aa: CASSEEGGNQPQHF

j_call: TRBJ2-1
cdr3_length: 10
v_call: TRBV12-3/TRBV12-4
d_call: .
clone_size: .
cdr3_nt: TGTGCCAGCAGTCGCAATGAGCAGTTCTTC
cdr3_aa: CASSRNEQFF

j_call: TRBJ2-1
cdr3_length: 15
v_call: TRBV3-1/TRBV3-2
d_call: TRBD2
clone_size: .
cdr3_nt: TGTGCCAGCAGCCAACTAGCGGGGGGGAACAATGAGCAGTTCTTC
cdr3_aa: CASSQLAGGNNEQFF

j_call: TRBJ2-5
cdr3_length: 14
v_call: TRBV5-1
d_call: .
clone_size: few
cdr3_nt: TGCGCCAGCAGCTTGGGTAGGGGCGCGGAGACCCAGTACTTC
cdr3_aa: CASSLGRGAETQYF

j_call: TRBJ1-4
cdr3_length: 12
v_call: TRBV2
d_call: .
clone_size: .
cdr3_nt: TGTGCCAGCAGTGATGCGCCAGGGCAGGGGAATTTT
cdr3_aa: CASSDAPGQGNF

j_call: TRBJ1-2
cdr3_length: 14
v_call: TRBV24-1
d_call: .
clone_size: once
cdr3_nt: TGTGCCACCAGTGGGTCAGACAATAACTATGGCTACACCTTC
cdr3_aa: CATSGSDNNYGYTF

j_call: TRBJ2-1
cdr3_length: 14
v_call: TRBV7-3
d_call: .
clone_size: once
cdr3_nt: TGTGCCAGCAGCTTAGAGGGTCTAGCGCATGAGCAGTTCTTC
cdr3_aa: CASSLEGLAHEQFF

j_call: TRBJ1-1
cdr3_length: 14
v_call: TRBV5-1
d_call: .
clone_size: .
cdr3_nt: TGCGCCAGCAGCTTGGCAGGGAAAGGGACTGAAGCTTTCTTT
cdr3_aa: CASSLAGKGTEAFF

j_call: TRBJ2-5
cdr3_length: 15
v_call: TRBV7-3
d_call: .
clone_size: .
cdr3_nt: TGTGCCAGCAGCTTAACACCGGACAGAGAAGAGACCCAGTACTTC
cdr3_aa: CASSLTPDREETQYF

j_call: TRBJ1-3
cdr3_length: 14
v_call: TRBV7-2
d_call: .
clone_size: .
cdr3_nt: TGTGCCAGCAGCCCCACAGGGCTTGGAAACACCATATATTTT
cdr3_aa: CASSPTGLGNTIYF

j_call: TRBJ1-5
cdr3_length: 14
v_call: TRBV27
d_call: TRBD1
clone_size: .
cdr3_nt: TGTGCCAGCAGGAGCGGGACAGGGTATGGGCCCCAGCATTTT
cdr3_aa: CASRSGTGYGPQHF

j_call: TRBJ1-2
cdr3_length: 13
v_call: TRBV27
d_call: .
clone_size: .
cdr3_nt: TGTGCCAGCAGTCCCTCGGGGGGCTATGGCTACACCTTC
cdr3_aa: CASSPSGGYGYTF

j_call: TRBJ2-1
cdr3_length: 15
v_call: TRBV3-1/TRBV3-2
d_call: TRBD2
clone_size: .
cdr3_nt: TGTGCCAGCAGCCAAGATGACGAGCGGGGGGGTGAGCAGTTCTTC
cdr3_aa: CASSQDDERGGEQFF

j_call: TRBJ1-1
cdr3_length: 15
v_call: TRBV5-4
d_call: .
clone_size: .
cdr3_nt: TGTGCCAGCAGCCCACCAATGGGGCCGAACACTGAAGCTTTCTTT
cdr3_aa: CASSPPMGPNTEAFF

j_call: TRBJ1-5
cdr3_length: 15
v_call: TRBV6-5
d_call: .
clone_size: few
cdr3_nt: TGTGCCAGCAGTACCCCCTCGAGGGTCGGGCAGCCCCAGCATTTT
cdr3_aa: CASSTPSRVGQPQHF

j_call: TRBJ2-5
cdr3_length: 14
v_call: TRBV5-6
d_call: TRBD1
clone_size: .
cdr3_nt: TGTGCCAGCAGCTTCACAGGGGGCCAAGAGACCCAGTACTTC
cdr3_aa: CASSFTGGQETQYF

j_call: TRBJ2-5
cdr3_length: 14
v_call: TRBV5-1
d_call: TRBD1
clone_size: .
cdr3_nt: TGCGCCAGCAGCTTGGCTACAGGGGCAGAGACCCAGTACTTC
cdr3_aa: CASSLATGAETQYF

j_call: TRBJ2-2
cdr3_length: 15
v_call: TRBV6-5
d_call: .
clone_size: .
cdr3_nt: TGTGCCAGCAGTTTCTCCGGGGAGAACACCGGGGAGCTGTTTTTT
cdr3_aa: CASSFSGENTGELFF

j_call: TRBJ2-5
cdr3_length: 14
v_call: TRBV3-1/TRBV3-2
d_call: .
clone_size: .
cdr3_nt: TGTGCCAGCAGCCAGGAGGCCCTCCAAGAGACCCAGTACTTC
cdr3_aa: CASSQEALQETQYF

j_call: TRBJ1-2
cdr3_length: 13
v_call: TRBV27
d_call: .
clone_size: .
cdr3_nt: TGTGCCAGCAGTTCCGGGTCTAACTATGGCTACACCTTC
cdr3_aa: CASSSGSNYGYTF

j_call: TRBJ1-1
cdr3_length: 15
v_call: TRBV14
d_call: .
clone_size: .
cdr3_nt: TGTGCCAGCAGCCAAGATAGAACCTACAACACTGAAGCTTTCTTT
cdr3_aa: CASSQDRTYNTEAFF

j_call: TRBJ2-1
cdr3_length: 13
v_call: TRBV19
d_call: TRBD2
clone_size: .
cdr3_nt: TGTGCCAGTAGTATAGACCCCTCGGGGGGGCAGTTCTTC
cdr3_aa: CASSIDPSGGQFF